This T cell receptor beta chain came from a study of T cell responses to AZD1222 COVID-19 vaccine. Sequenced by immunoSEQ multiplex PCR; TCRdb stores in-frame clones only, minus some. The sample has fewer than 200,000 clones; 90% are singletons. On this clone itself: Its antigen is currently unknown. A junction end diverges from the germline sequence, so it may reflect a read error.

The study's findings and limits: Clonal diversity was possibly underestimated; the donors were predominantly white British and more often female.

This sequence was found in an adult in good health. Sequenced material: peripheral blood, taken on day 0 of AZD1222 vaccination.

The CDR3 bases are TGTGCCATCCGTGACACGGGACAGAGCGCAGATACGCAGTATTTT. Amino acid sequence: CAIRDTGQSADTQYF. This rearrangement joins TRBV10-3 to TRBJ2-3; 7 bases align to TRBD1. The V gene's germline CDR1 is ENHRY and CDR2 SYGVKD. This CDR3 region has 15 residues.